The 29 T cell receptor beta chains below come from one sample, sequenced in a study of cytomegalovirus exposure and HLA in healthy donors. The primer mix had 60 Vbeta and 13 Jbeta primers. The assay was immunoSEQ multiplex PCR, and TCRdb's table has in-frame clones only and misses some. Here the sample spans about 98,000 clones, under 75% being singletons. What was sequenced was PBMCs. The receptors derive from a female donor in good health and CMV-seronegative.

The rearrangement links TRBV28 to TRBJ1-6; tentatively, D is TRBD1 (6 bases). The germline CDR1 and CDR2 sequences are MDHEN and SYDVKM. The CDR3 length is 15 residues. Trimming left V 3 bases short and J 10 bases short, with 16 bases between. CDR3 nucleotides: TGTGCCAGCAGTTTGGAGGACAGAACAAGATCACCCCTCCACTTT. It yields the protein CASSLEDRTRSPLHF.

This sequence joins TRBV5-4 and TRBJ2-1; D is uncertain. The CDR3 loop spans 15 amino acids. CDR1 is SGHNT, CDR2 YYREEE, per germline (reference sequence). V dropped 0 bases and J dropped 0 bases, with 7 bases sitting between them. The CDR3 nucleotides are TGTGCCAGCAGCTTGGACTTTGGCTCCTACAATGAGCAGTTCTTC. It encodes CASSLDFGSYNEQFF.

The rearrangement joins TRBV2 to TRBJ1-4; 10 bases map to TRBD1. CDR1 SNHLY and CDR2 FYNNEI come from the germline V gene. The CDR3 length is 16 residues. Trimming cost V 6 bases and J 6 bases; bases outside gene matches: 10. Here the CDR3 reads CASSADRGRSDEKLFF. The CDR3 DNA reads TGTGCCAGCAGCGCCGACAGGGGGCGATCGGATGAAAAACTGTTTTTT. Full variable domain (outside the CDR3, taken from reference TRBV2 and TRBJ1-4): EPEVTQTPSHQVTQMGQEVILRCVPISNHLYFYWYRQILGQKVEFLVSFYNNEISEKSEIFDDQFSVERPDGSNFTLKIRSTKLEDSAMYFCASSADRGRSDEKLFFGSGTQLSVL.

V is TRBV7-2 and J is TRBJ2-7; 8 positions agree with TRBD1. There are 17 residues in the CDR3. Unmatched junction bases numbered 12, after V lost 2 bases and J lost 3 bases. The germline V gene has CDR1 SGHTA and CDR2 FQGNSA. CDR3 region: CASSLRERTGGSYEQYF. The CDR3 DNA follows: TGTGCCAGCAGCTTAAGGGAACGAACAGGGGGGAGCTACGAGCAGTACTTC.

The chain is built from TRBV9 and TRBJ2-2; TRBD2 agrees at 9 bases. J gave up 12 bases and V 0 bases, and 12 bases lay outside the gene matches. Per germline, CDR1 SGDLS and CDR2 YYNGEE. This CDR3 is 16 amino acids long. The CDR3 region has the DNA TGTGCCAGCAGCGTAGGGGCGGGAGGGCCCGCTCTAAAGCTGTTTTTT. Residues: CASSVGAGGPALKLFF.

The CDR3 nucleotides read TGCGCCAGCAGCCGGAGCGGGAGCCCAAACGAGCAGTACTTC. It encodes CASSRSGSPNEQYF. The rearrangement links TRBV4-1 to TRBJ2-7; TRBD2 matches 8 bases. The CDR3 covers 14 residues. Germline CDR1 MGHRA, CDR2 YSYEKL. V lost 4 bases and J lost 5; bases outside the gene matches: 7.

The rearrangement uses TRBV6-5 and TRBJ2-2; 11 bases agree with TRBD1. This CDR3 contains 16 residues. The germline V gene encodes CDR1 MNHEY and CDR2 SVGAGI. V gave up 2 bases and J gave up 7 bases; unmatched junction bases: 6. CDR3: CASSYGTGGTVGELFF. CDR3 bases: TGTGCCAGCAGTTACGGGACAGGGGGTACCGTCGGGGAGCTGTTTTTT.

This chain joins TRBV19 and TRBJ1-1; D gene unclear. V was shortened by 6 bases and J by 0 bases, with 8 bases between the two germline ends. The germline V gene has CDR1 LNHDA and CDR2 SQIVND (reference sequence). This CDR3 has 13 amino acids. The CDR3 sequence is CASSGDMNTEAFF. The CDR3 nucleotides are TGTGCCAGTAGCGGCGACATGAACACTGAAGCTTTCTTT. The full variable domain, completed using reference TRBV19 and TRBJ1-1, is DGGITQSPKYLFRKEGQNVTLSCEQNLNHDAMYWYRQDPGQGLRLIYYSQIVNDFQKGDIAEGYSVSREKKESFPLTVTSAQKNPTAFYLCASSGDMNTEAFFGQGTRLTVV.

This chain connects TRBV6-5 to TRBJ2-3; 9 bases are shared with TRBD2. Germline CDR1 and CDR2: MNHEY and SVGAGI. The CDR3 is 14 amino acids. V shed 7 bases and J 1 base; nucleotides not matched to a gene: 3. The CDR3 sequence: CASNRLAGTDTQYF. In DNA form, the CDR3 reads TGTGCCAGCAACAGACTAGCGGGCACAGATACGCAGTATTTT.

J is TRBJ1-4 and V is TRBV11-2; 7 bases line up with TRBD1. J was trimmed by 3 bases and V by 3 bases; bases with no gene match: 1. The CDR3 covers 14 residues. From germline, CDR1 is SGHAT and CDR2 FQNNGV. CDR3: CASSLTGPNEKLFF. In nucleotides, the CDR3 is TGTGCCAGCAGCTTGACAGGGCCTAATGAAAAACTGTTTTTT.

Here the CDR3 DNA reads TGCGCCAGCAGCCAATCCGGGGTCCGGGATGGCTACACCTTC. Translating gives CASSQSGVRDGYTF. The genes are TRBV4-1 and TRBJ1-2; D not certain. CDR3 length: 14 amino acids. Germline V gene sequence: CDR1 MGHRA, CDR2 YSYEKL. Trimming cost V 2 bases and J 6 bases, with 13 bases left between them.

The J gene is TRBJ2-1, the V gene TRBV9; D is ambiguous. Germline loops: CDR1 SGDLS, CDR2 YYNGEE. V lost 0 bases and J 4 bases, leaving 11 bases between the germline ends. This CDR3 is built from 15 residues. The CDR3 nucleotides read TGTGCCAGCAGCGTAGAAGCCTCCCCTTACAATGAGCAGTTCTTC. This translates into CASSVEASPYNEQFF.

The V gene is TRBV9, the J gene TRBJ2-2; a possible D gene is TRBD2 (6 bases). CDR1 is SGDLS, CDR2 YYNGEE, per germline. Trimming took off 0 bases at V and 0 bases at J, with 18 bases between the two ends. This CDR3 region has 19 residues. The CDR3 here is CASSVVSLGRPTNTGELFF. In DNA, the CDR3 is TGTGCCAGCAGCGTAGTTTCCCTGGGGAGGCCTACGAACACCGGGGAGCTGTTTTTT.

This clone was seen only a few times. The gene calls are TRBV6-1 and TRBJ1-2, with a weak D call TRBD1 (6 bases). Deletions cut 7 bases from V and 5 bases from J, with 11 bases between. This CDR3 has 12 residues. CDR1 is MNHNS, CDR2 SASEGT, per germline. The CDR3 nucleotides read TGTGCCAGCACGTCGCAGGGGTATGGCTACACCTTC. It yields the protein CASTSQGYGYTF.

There are a few counts of this clone. The rearrangement links TRBV6-6 to TRBJ1-1; TRBD1 is a possible D gene (6 bases). The CDR3 length is 13 residues. Germline V gene data show CDR1 as MNHNY and CDR2 as SVGAGI (reference sequence). V lost 4 bases, J lost 7 bases, and 13 bases lay in between. For the CDR3, the DNA is TGTGCCAGCAGTTCCAATCAGGGGATTGAAGCTTTCTTT. Translated: CASSSNQGIEAFF.

This sequence joins TRBV7-2 and TRBJ2-7; the D gene is possibly TRBD1 (5 bases). The germline V and J ends were trimmed by 1 base and 1 base, with 8 bases remaining between them. The V gene's germline CDR1 is SGHTA and CDR2 FQGNSA. There are 14 residues in the CDR3. CDR3 nucleotides: TGTGCCAGCAGCTTAGGGGGCGGATCCTACGAGCAGTACTTC. Translated, it gives CASSLGGGSYEQYF.

This chain joins TRBV4-1 and TRBJ1-4; D ambiguous. Deletions cut 4 bases from V and 2 bases from J, with 11 bases between. The CDR3 runs to 15 residues. Germline CDR1 and CDR2: MGHRA and YSYEKL. DNA for the CDR3: TGCGCCAGCAGCCCCGAAGGGAGGACTAATGAAAAACTGTTTTTT. Its translation is CASSPEGRTNEKLFF.

This clone was found a few times. CDR3 protein: CASSGPGTVDEQYF. The CDR3 DNA follows: TGTGCCAGCAGCGGGCCCGGGACAGTGGATGAGCAGTACTTC. The chain is built from TRBV9 and TRBJ2-7; 7 nucleotides line up with TRBD1. The CDR3 has 14 amino acids. Germline CDR1 SGDLS, CDR2 YYNGEE. V dropped 3 bases and J dropped 7; count of bases not matched to a gene: 10.

The rearrangement uses TRBV5-1 and TRBJ2-7, with TRBD2 matching over 8 bases. The CDR3 has 16 amino acids. Germline CDR1 SGHRS, CDR2 YFSETQ. The V gene end was trimmed by 1 base and the J gene end by 5 bases; junction bases not matched to a gene: 11. This CDR3 is CASSLMGGGRFNEQYF. CDR3 nucleotide sequence: TGCGCCAGCAGCTTGATGGGCGGCGGGAGGTTCAACGAGCAGTACTTC. The whole variable domain, filled in from reference TRBV5-1 and TRBJ2-7, reads KAGVTQTPRYLIKTRGQQVTLSCSPISGHRSVSWYQQTPGQGLQFLFEYFSETQRNKGNFPGRFSGRQFSNSRSEMNVSTLELGDSALYLCASSLMGGGRFNEQYFGPGTRLTVT.

The rearrangement uses TRBV13 and TRBJ2-2, with D perhaps matching TRBD1 (5 bases). V was pared by 4 bases and J by 0 bases, with 15 bases between. Per the germline V gene, CDR1 is PRHDT and CDR2 is FYEKMQ (reference sequence). This CDR3 has 17 residues. The CDR3 is CASSSPWGGTNTGELFF. The CDR3 DNA sequence: TGTGCCAGCAGCTCCCCCTGGGGCGGAACGAACACCGGGGAGCTGTTTTTT. The full variable domain, completed using reference TRBV13 and TRBJ2-2, is AAGVIQSPRHLIKEKRETATLKCYPIPRHDTVYWYQQGPGQDPQFLISFYEKMQSDKGSIPDRFSAQQFSDYHSELNMSSLELGDSALYFCASSSPWGGTNTGELFFGEGSRLTVL.

About this clone: Sequence at one end of the junction differs from germline and may be a read error. This chain joins TRBV7-7 and TRBJ2-3, with 11 bases that match TRBD2. Germline V gene sequence: CDR1 SSHAT, CDR2 FNYEAQ (reference sequence). CDR3 length: 16 residues. CDR3: CASSLEPSGGIDTQYF. The CDR3, as DNA: TGTGCTAGCAGCTTGGAGCCTAGCGGGGGGATTGATACGCAGTATTTT.

This chain links TRBV4-3 with TRBJ2-2; 7 bases map to TRBD1. This CDR3 is built from 15 residues. Looked up from germline, CDR1 is LGHNA and CDR2 is YSLEER. V shed 2 bases and J 3 bases; nucleotides not matched to a gene: 3. The CDR3 nucleotides read TGCGCCAGCAGCCAATGGGGGACAGACACCGGGGAGCTGTTTTTT. Translating it yields CASSQWGTDTGELFF.

The chain links TRBV6-5 to TRBJ1-5; 7 bases map to TRBD1. Germline V gives CDR1 MNHEY, CDR2 SVGAGI. This CDR3 region has 12 residues. V was pared by 8 bases and J by 6 bases, with 4 bases of the junction left unmatched. The CDR3 DNA reads TGTGCCAGCGGAGCAGGGGGTCAGCCCCAGCATTTT. This codes for CASGAGGQPQHF.

The rearrangement joins TRBV4-1 to TRBJ2-3; 7 bases match TRBD2. CDR1 MGHRA and CDR2 YSYEKL come from the germline V gene. The CDR3 consists of 17 residues. The V and J ends lost 3 bases and 7 bases, in that order; junction bases with no gene match: 16. The CDR3 region has the DNA TGCGCCAGCAGCCACCCCCCTGCCGGGCTAGCGGAAAATACGCAGTATTTT. Protein: CASSHPPAGLAENTQYF.

The gene calls are TRBV2 and TRBJ1-6; D is unresolved. This CDR3 contains 12 residues. Trimming took 4 bases from V and 9 from J, leaving 7 bases between them. Germline values: CDR1 SNHLY, CDR2 FYNNEI. CDR3 in amino acids: CASSVRASPLHF. CDR3 in DNA: TGTGCCAGCAGTGTGAGGGCTTCACCCCTCCACTTT. Based on the CDR3 plus reference TRBV2 and TRBJ1-6, the full variable domain is EPEVTQTPSHQVTQMGQEVILRCVPISNHLYFYWYRQILGQKVEFLVSFYNNEISEKSEIFDDQFSVERPDGSNFTLKIRSTKLEDSAMYFCASSVRASPLHFGNGTRLTVT.

V gene TRBV19 combines with J gene TRBJ2-7, with TRBD1 as a possible D gene (6 bases). Germline loops: CDR1 LNHDA, CDR2 SQIVND (reference sequence). V lost 4 bases, J lost 2 bases, and 15 bases lay in between. The CDR3 spans 15 residues. Here the CDR3 reads CASSTTRGVAYEQYF. The CDR3 bases are TGTGCCAGTAGTACCACCAGGGGAGTTGCCTACGAGCAGTACTTC. Full variable domain (missing parts from reference TRBV19 and TRBJ2-7): DGGITQSPKYLFRKEGQNVTLSCEQNLNHDAMYWYRQDPGQGLRLIYYSQIVNDFQKGDIAEGYSVSREKKESFPLTVTSAQKNPTAFYLCASSTTRGVAYEQYFGPGTRLTVT.

The CDR3 nucleotides read TGTGCCAGCAGCGTATCCGGGACAGGGGGCCGGGAGACCCAGTACTTC. Translated, it gives CASSVSGTGGRETQYF. This sequence joins TRBV28 and TRBJ2-5; TRBD1 agrees at 12 bases. V lost 6 bases and J lost 5; bases outside the gene matches: 10. CDR1 and CDR2 (germline): MDHEN, SYDVKM. This CDR3 is 16 amino acids long.

V and J are TRBV11-3 and TRBJ2-7; the match to TRBD1 covers 10 bases. Germline CDR1 is SGHNT and CDR2 is YENEEA. V gave up 6 bases and J gave up 2 bases; unmatched junction bases: 1. The CDR3 covers 13 residues. The CDR3 DNA sequence: TGTGCCAGCAGGGGGACAGGGGCCTACGAGCAGTACTTC. Protein sequence: CASRGTGAYEQYF.

The chain employs TRBV28 and TRBJ1-4; 10 bases line up with TRBD1. Germline assignment: CDR1 MDHEN and CDR2 SYDVKM. The J segment lost 8 bases and the V segment lost 4 bases, leaving 7 bases of the junction unmatched. This CDR3 comprises 15 residues. DNA of the CDR3: TGTGCCAGCAGTTCTCCGGGACAGGGGAGGGAAAAACTGTTTTTT. It translates to CASSSPGQGREKLFF.